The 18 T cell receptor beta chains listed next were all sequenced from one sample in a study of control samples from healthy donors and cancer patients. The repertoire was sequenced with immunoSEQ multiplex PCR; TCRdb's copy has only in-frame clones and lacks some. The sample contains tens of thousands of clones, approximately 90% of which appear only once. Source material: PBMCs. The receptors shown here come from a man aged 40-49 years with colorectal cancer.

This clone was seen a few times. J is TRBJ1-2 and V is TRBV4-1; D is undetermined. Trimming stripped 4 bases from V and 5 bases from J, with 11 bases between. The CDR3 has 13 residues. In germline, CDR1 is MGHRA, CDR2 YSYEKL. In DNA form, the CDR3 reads TGCGCCAGCAGCCGGGCCCAAGGGTATGGCTACACCTTC. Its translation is CASSRAQGYGYTF.

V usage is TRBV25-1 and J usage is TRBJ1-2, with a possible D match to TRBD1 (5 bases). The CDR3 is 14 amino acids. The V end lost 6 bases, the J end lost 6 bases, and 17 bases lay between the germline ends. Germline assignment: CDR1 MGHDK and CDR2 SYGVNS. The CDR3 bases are TGTGCCAGCAGCGGGACCTGGACCGGAAATGGCTACACCTTC. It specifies CASSGTWTGNGYTF.

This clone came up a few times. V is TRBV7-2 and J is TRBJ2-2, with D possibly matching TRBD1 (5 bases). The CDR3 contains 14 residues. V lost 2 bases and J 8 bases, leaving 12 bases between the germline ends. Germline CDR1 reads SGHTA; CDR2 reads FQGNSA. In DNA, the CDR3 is TGTGCCAGCAGCTTAATCTGGGCAGGGGGGGAGCTGTTTTTT. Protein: CASSLIWAGGELFF. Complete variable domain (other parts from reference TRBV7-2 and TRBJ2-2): GAGVSQSPSNKVTEKGKDVELRCDPISGHTALYWYRQSLGQGLEFLIYFQGNSAPDKSGLPSDRFSAERTGGSVSTLTIQRTQQEDSAVYLCASSLIWAGGELFFGEGSRLTVL.

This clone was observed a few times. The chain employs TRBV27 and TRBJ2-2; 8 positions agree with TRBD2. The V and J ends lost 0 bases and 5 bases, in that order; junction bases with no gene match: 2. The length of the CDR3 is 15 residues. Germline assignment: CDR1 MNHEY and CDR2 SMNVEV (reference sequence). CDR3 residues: CASSLSRGRTGELFF. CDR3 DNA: TGTGCCAGCAGTTTATCACGCGGGAGGACCGGGGAGCTGTTTTTT.

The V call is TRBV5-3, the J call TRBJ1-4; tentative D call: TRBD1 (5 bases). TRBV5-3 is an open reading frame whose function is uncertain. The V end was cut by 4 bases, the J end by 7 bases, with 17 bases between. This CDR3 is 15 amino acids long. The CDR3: CARSRQGPPGEKLFF. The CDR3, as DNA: TGTGCCAGAAGCAGGCAGGGCCCTCCGGGTGAAAAACTGTTTTTT.

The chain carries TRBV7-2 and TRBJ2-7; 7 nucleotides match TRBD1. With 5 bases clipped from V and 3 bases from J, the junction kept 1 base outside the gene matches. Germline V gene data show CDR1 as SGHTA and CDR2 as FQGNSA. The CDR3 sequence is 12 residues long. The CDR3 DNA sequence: TGTGCCAGCAGCCCAGGGGGCTACGAGCAGTACTTC. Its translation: CASSPGGYEQYF.

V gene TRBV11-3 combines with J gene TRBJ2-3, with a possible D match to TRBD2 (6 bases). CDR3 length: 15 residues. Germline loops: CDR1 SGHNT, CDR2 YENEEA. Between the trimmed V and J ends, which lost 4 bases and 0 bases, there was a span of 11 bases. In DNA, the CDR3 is TGTGCCAGCAGCTCTACCGGGACTAGCACAGATACGCAGTATTTT. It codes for CASSSTGTSTDTQYF.

This CDR3 reads CASSQEDRPTGELFF. The CDR3 bases are TGTGCCAGCAGCCAAGAGGACAGACCCACCGGGGAGCTGTTTTTT. The chain links TRBV3-1 (or the pseudogene TRBV3-2) to TRBJ2-2; possibly TRBD1 for D (6 bases). Germline CDR1 reads LGHDT; CDR2 reads YNNKEL (reference sequence). V gave up 0 bases and J gave up 4 bases, with 9 bases separating them. The CDR3 covers 15 residues.

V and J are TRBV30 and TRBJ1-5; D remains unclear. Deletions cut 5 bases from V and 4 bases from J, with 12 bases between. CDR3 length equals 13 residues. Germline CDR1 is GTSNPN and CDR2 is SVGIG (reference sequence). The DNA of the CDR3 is TGTGCCTGGGACAACCAGGCGAATCAGCCCCAGCATTTT. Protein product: CAWDNQANQPQHF. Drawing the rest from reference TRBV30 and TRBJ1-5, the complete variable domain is SQTIHQWPATLVQPVGSPLSLECTVEGTSNPNLYWYRQAAGRGLQLLFYSVGIGQISSEVPQNLSASRPQDRQFILSSKKLLLSDSGFYLCAWDNQANQPQHFGDGTRLSIL.

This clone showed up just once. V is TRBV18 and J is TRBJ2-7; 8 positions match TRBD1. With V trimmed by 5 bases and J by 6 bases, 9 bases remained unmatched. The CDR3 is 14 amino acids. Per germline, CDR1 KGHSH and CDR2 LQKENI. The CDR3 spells CASSETGGQLEQYF. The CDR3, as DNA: TGTGCCAGCTCAGAAACAGGGGGGCAGCTCGAGCAGTACTTC.

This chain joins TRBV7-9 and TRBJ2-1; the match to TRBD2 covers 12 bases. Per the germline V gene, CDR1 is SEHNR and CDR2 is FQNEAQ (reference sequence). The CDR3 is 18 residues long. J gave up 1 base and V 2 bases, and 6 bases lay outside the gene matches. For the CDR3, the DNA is TGTGCCAGCAGCTTAAAGGTAACTAGCGGGAGGTCCTACAATGAGCAGTTCTTC. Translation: CASSLKVTSGRSYNEQFF. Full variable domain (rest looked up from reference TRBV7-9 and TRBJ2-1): DTGVSQNPRHKITKRGQNVTFRCDPISEHNRLYWYRQTLGQGPEFLTYFQNEAQLEKSRLLSDRFSAERPKGSFSTLEIQRTEQGDSAMYLCASSLKVTSGRSYNEQFFGPGTRLTVL.

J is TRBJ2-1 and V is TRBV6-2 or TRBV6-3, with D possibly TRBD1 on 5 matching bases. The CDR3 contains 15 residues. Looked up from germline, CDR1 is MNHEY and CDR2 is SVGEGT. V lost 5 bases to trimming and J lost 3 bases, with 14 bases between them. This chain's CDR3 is CASSPWGRVYNEQFF. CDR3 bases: TGTGCCAGCAGTCCCTGGGGCAGGGTCTACAATGAGCAGTTCTTC.

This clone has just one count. Here the CDR3 DNA reads TGTGCCAGCAGCTTGGAGGGAACTTTAGCTAGGGCCGAGCAGTACTTC. Its translation is CASSLEGTLARAEQYF. The rearrangement links TRBV7-3 to TRBJ2-7, with D perhaps matching TRBD2 (6 bases). This CDR3 has 16 amino acids. The V and J ends lost 3 bases and 6 bases respectively, with 21 bases between them. Germline V gene data show CDR1 as SGHTA and CDR2 as FQGTGA.

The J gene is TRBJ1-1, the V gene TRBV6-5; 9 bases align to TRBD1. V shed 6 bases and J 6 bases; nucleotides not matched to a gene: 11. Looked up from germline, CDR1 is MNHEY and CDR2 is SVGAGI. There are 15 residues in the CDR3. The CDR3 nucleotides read TGTGCCAGCAGCAGCGGACAGGGGCTAAACGCTGAAGCTTTCTTT. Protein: CASSSGQGLNAEAFF.

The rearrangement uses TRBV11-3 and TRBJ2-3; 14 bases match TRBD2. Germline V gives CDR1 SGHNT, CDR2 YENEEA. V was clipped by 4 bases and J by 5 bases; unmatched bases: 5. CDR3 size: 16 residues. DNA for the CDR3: TGTGCCAGCAGCTGGGGACTAGCGGGAGATGGAGATACGCAGTATTTT. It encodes CASSWGLAGDGDTQYF.

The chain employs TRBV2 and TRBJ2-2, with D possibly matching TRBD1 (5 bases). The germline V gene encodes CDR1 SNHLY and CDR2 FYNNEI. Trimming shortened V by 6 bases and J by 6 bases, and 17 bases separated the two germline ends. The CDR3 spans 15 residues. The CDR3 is CASRTGQGAAGELFF. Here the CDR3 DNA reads TGTGCCAGCAGGACCGGTCAGGGCGCCGCCGGGGAGCTGTTTTTT.

The CDR3 here is CASSQEGDGVGPLHF. The CDR3 nucleotides read TGCGCCAGCAGCCAAGAAGGGGACGGGGTGGGTCCCCTCCACTTT. The genes are TRBV4-1 and TRBJ1-6; D might be TRBD1 (5 bases). Trimming removed 0 bases at V and 13 bases at J, with 16 bases between. Germline assignment: CDR1 MGHRA and CDR2 YSYEKL. The CDR3 loop spans 15 amino acids.

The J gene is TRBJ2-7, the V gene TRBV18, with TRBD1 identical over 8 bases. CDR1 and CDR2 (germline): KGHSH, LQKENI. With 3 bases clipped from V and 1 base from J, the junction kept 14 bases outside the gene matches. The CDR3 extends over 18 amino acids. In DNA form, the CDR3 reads TGTGCCAGCTCACCGCCCCGAACTCCGGGACAGGCGTCCTACGAGCAGTACTTC. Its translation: CASSPPRTPGQASYEQYF.